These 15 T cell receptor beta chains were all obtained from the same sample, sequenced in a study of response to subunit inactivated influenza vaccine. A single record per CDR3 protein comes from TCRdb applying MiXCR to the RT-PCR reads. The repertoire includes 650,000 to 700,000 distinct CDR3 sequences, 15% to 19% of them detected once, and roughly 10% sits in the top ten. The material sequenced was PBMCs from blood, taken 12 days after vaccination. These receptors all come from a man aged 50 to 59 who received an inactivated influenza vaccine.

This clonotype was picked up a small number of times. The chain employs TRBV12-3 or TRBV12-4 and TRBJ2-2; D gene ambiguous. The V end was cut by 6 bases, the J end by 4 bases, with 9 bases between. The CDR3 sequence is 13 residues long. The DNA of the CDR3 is TGTGCCAGCAGGACCACAGTCACCGGGGAGCTGTTTTTT. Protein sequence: CASRTTVTGELFF.

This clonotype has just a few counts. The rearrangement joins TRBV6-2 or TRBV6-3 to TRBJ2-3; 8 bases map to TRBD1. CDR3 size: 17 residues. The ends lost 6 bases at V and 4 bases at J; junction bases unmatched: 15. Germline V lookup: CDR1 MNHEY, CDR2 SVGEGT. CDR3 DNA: TGTGCCAGCAGGAGCCGAACAGGGGACAGGCGGGCAGATACGCAGTATTTT. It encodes CASRSRTGDRRADTQYF.

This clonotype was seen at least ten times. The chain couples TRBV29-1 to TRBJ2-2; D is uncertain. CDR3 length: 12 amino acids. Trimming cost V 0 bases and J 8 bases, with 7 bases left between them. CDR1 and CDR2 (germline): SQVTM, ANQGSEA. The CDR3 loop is CSVEDQAGELFF. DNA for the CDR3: TGCAGCGTTGAAGATCAGGCTGGGGAGCTGTTTTTT.

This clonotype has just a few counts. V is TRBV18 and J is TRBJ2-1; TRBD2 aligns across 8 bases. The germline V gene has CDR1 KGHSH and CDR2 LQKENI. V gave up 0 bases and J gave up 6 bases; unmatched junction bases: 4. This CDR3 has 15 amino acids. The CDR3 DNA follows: TGTGCCAGCTCACCACCAAGCGGGAGACTCAATGAGCAGTTCTTC. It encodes CASSPPSGRLNEQFF.

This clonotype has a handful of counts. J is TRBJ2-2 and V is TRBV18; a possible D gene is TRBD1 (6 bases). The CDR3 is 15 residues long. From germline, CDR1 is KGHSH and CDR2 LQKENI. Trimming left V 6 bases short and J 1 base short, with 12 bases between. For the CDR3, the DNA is TGTGCCAGCTCTCCCCTACAGGGGAACACCGGGGAGCTGTTTTTT. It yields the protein CASSPLQGNTGELFF.

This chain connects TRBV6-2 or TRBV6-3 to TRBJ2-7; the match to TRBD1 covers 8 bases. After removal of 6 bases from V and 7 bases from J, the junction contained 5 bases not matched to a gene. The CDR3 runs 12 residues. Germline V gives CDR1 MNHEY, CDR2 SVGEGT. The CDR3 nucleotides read TGTGCCAGCAGGGGACAGGTTTGGGAGCAGTACTTC. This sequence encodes CASRGQVWEQYF.

The CDR3 is CASSQDLRGSEEQYF. The CDR3 DNA follows: TGTGCCAGCAGCCAAGATCTCAGGGGAAGTGAGGAGCAGTACTTC. V is TRBV3-1 and J is TRBJ2-7; D is perhaps TRBD1 (6 bases). Germline CDR1 reads LGHDT; CDR2 reads YNNKEL (reference sequence). This CDR3 spans 15 amino acids. Trimming stripped 0 bases from V and 7 bases from J, with 16 bases between.

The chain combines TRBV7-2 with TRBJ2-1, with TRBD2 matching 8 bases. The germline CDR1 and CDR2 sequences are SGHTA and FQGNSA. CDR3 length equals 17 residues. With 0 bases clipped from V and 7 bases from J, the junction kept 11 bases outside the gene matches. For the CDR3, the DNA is TGTGCCAGCAGCTTAGCGCGAATGAGCGGGAGAAATAATGAGCAGTTCTTC. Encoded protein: CASSLARMSGRNNEQFF.

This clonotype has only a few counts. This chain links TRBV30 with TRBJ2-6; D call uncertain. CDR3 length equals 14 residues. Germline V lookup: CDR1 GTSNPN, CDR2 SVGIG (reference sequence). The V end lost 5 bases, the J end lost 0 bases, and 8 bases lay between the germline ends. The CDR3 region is CAWERPSGANVLTF. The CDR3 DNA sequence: TGTGCCTGGGAGAGGCCCTCTGGGGCCAACGTCCTGACTTTC.

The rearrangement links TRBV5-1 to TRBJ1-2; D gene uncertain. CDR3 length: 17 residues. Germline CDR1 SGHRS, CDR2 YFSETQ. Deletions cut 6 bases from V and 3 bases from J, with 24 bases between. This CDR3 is CASTPGPGKDGDYGYTF. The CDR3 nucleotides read TGCGCCAGCACCCCTGGGCCGGGAAAGGATGGGGACTATGGCTACACCTTC.

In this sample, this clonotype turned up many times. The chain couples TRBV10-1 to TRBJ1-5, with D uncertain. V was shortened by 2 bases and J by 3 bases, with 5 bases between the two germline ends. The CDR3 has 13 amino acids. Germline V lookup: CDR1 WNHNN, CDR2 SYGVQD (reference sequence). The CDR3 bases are TGCGCCAGCAGTGAGGGTCACAATCAGCCCCAGCATTTT. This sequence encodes CASSEGHNQPQHF.

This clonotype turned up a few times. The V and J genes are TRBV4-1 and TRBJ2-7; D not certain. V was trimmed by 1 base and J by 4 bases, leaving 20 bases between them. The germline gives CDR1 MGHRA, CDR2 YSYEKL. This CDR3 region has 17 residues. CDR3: CASSQALEPWVGYEQYF. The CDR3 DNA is TGCGCCAGCAGCCAAGCGTTAGAGCCATGGGTAGGTTACGAGCAGTACTTC.

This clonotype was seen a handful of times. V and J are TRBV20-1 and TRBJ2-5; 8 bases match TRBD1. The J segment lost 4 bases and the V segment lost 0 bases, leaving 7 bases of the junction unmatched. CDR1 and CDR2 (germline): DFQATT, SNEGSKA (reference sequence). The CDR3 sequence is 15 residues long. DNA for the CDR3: TGCAGTGCTAGAGAGCAGGACAGGGTATCAGAGACCCAGTACTTC. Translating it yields CSAREQDRVSETQYF.

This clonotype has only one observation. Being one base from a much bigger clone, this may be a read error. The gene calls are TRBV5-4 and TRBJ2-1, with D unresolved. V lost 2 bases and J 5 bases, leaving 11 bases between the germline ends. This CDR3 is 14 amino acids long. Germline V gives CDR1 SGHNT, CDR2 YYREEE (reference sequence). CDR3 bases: TGTGCCAGCAGCTTTGGCGGACCGAACAATGAGCAGTTCTTC. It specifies CASSFGGPNNEQFF.

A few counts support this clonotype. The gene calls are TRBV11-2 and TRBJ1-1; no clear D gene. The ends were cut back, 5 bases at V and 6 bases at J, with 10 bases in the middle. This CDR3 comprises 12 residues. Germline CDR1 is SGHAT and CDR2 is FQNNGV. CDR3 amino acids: CASSPTRSEAFF. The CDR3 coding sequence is TGTGCCAGCAGCCCGACGAGGTCTGAAGCTTTCTTT.